This TCR beta chain derives from a study of T cells after yellow fever vaccination. Study-wide background: When fractions had low cell numbers, they were prepared with SMART-Seq v4 Ultra Low Input.

V shed 7 bases and J shed 0 bases, with 4 bases lying between them. The CDR3 has 13 amino acids. A few counts support this clonotype. Its specificity is unknown. Study-level points and caveats: The secondary response was weaker but peaked faster, day 5 versus 15. The appearance of a small share of clonotypes in both CD4 and CD8 compartments was observed.

TCRdb re-derived calls from the 5' RACE reads in MiXCR, one entry per CDR3 protein. The sample yields around 300,000 distinct CDR3 sequences, about 4% seen once. The rearrangement joins TRBV12-3 or TRBV12-4 to TRBJ2-6, with D hard to call. The receptor was derived from a man younger than 35 who received the YFV17D yellow fever vaccine. Source: PBMCs, taken 5 days after the yellow fever booster vaccination. DNA of the CDR3: TGTGCCAGCACTCGCTCTGGGGCCAACGTCCTGACTTTC. Translation: CASTRSGANVLTF.